One and the same sample provided the 29 T cell receptor beta chains below, sequenced in a study of blood T cell repertoires in COVID-19. Repertoires were generated with immunoSEQ multiplex PCR, while TCRdb's copy carries only in-frame clones and drops some. The table shows some 300,000 clones, with approximately 86% occurring only once. Sequenced input: peripheral blood. The receptors originated from a woman between 70 and 85 years old with COVID-19, enrolled during active disease.

CDR3 sequence (DNA): TGTGCCAGCAGCGGGCAGGGCTTATCCGGGGAGCTGTTTTTT. Encoded protein: CASSGQGLSGELFF. This chain connects TRBV5-4 to TRBJ2-2; D is perhaps TRBD1 (5 bases). This CDR3 contains 14 residues. Germline values: CDR1 SGHNT, CDR2 YYREEE (reference sequence). Deletions cut 4 bases from V and 6 bases from J, with 13 bases between.

This chain connects TRBV20-1 to TRBJ2-3; D unclear. CDR1 and CDR2 from the germline V gene are DFQATT and SNEGSKA (reference sequence). V was trimmed by 3 bases and J by 2 bases, leaving 12 bases between them. This CDR3 is built from 14 residues. The CDR3, as DNA: TGCAGTGCTAGTACTTCAAAAAACACAGATACGCAGTATTTT. Translated, it gives CSASTSKNTDTQYF.

The CDR3 DNA reads TGTGCCAGCTGGAGGACAGGGACTAACTATGGCTACACCTTC. Its protein is CASWRTGTNYGYTF. The genes are TRBV25-1 and TRBJ1-2; TRBD1 agrees at 8 bases. Trimming cost V 8 bases and J 0 bases; bases outside gene matches: 5. The CDR3 spans 14 residues. Germline V gene data show CDR1 as MGHDK and CDR2 as SYGVNS.

The V gene is TRBV30, the J gene TRBJ2-3, with D perhaps matching TRBD1 (5 bases). Trimming removed 5 bases at V and 0 bases at J, with 9 bases between. Per the germline V gene, CDR1 is GTSNPN and CDR2 is SVGIG (reference sequence). The CDR3 sequence is 13 residues long. The CDR3 protein is CAWHRSSTDTQYF. The CDR3 nucleotides are TGTGCCTGGCACAGGTCTAGCACAGATACGCAGTATTTT.

The rearrangement joins TRBV10-2 to TRBJ1-5, with no clear D. The CDR3 totals 17 residues. CDR1 WSHSY and CDR2 SAAADI come from the germline V gene. V shed 0 bases and J shed 4 bases, with 16 bases lying between them. This CDR3 is CASSESGSIARNQPQHF. The CDR3 nucleotides read TGCGCCAGCAGTGAGTCTGGCAGCATAGCAAGAAATCAGCCCCAGCATTTT.

This chain uses TRBV28 with TRBJ1-5; a weak D match, TRBD1 (6 bases). Germline V gene sequence: CDR1 MDHEN, CDR2 SYDVKM. Trimming left V 7 bases short and J 0 bases short, with 19 bases between. The CDR3 loop spans 17 amino acids. The CDR3 here is CASKQGRLNYSNQPQHF. CDR3 sequence (DNA): TGTGCCAGCAAACAGGGACGACTCAATTATAGCAATCAGCCCCAGCATTTT.

The chain carries TRBV7-9 and TRBJ2-7; perhaps TRBD1 as D (6 bases). This CDR3 has 13 residues. Germline-derived CDR1 and CDR2 are SEHNR and FQNEAQ (reference sequence). Deletions cut 4 bases from V and 7 bases from J, with 14 bases between. The CDR3: CASSSTGSQEQYF. CDR3 nucleotides: TGTGCCAGCAGCTCGACAGGATCTCAGGAGCAGTACTTC.

The sample holds one count of this clone. The gene calls are TRBV27 and TRBJ1-1; no clear D. Germline V lookup: CDR1 MNHEY, CDR2 SMNVEV (reference sequence). The CDR3 has 15 amino acids. The V end was cut by 7 bases, the J end by 8 bases, with 23 bases between. The CDR3 here is CASNSQSGKLTEAFF. CDR3 nucleotides: TGTGCCAGCAACTCCCAAAGCGGTAAGCTTACCGAAGCTTTCTTT.

The gene calls are TRBV6-5 and TRBJ2-7; TRBD1 matches at 10 bases. This CDR3 contains 14 residues. Germline CDR1 and CDR2: MNHEY and SVGAGI. The ends lost 6 bases at V and 6 bases at J; junction bases unmatched: 8. The CDR3 nucleotides are TGTGCCAGCAGACCGGGACAGGGGTCATCCGAGCAGTACTTC. Amino acid sequence: CASRPGQGSSEQYF.

This chain joins TRBV5-1 and TRBJ1-6; TRBD1 matches 10 bases. The CDR3 sequence is 14 residues long. V lost 4 bases, J lost 9 bases, and 4 bases stayed unmatched. CDR1 is SGHRS and CDR2 is YFSETQ in the germline V gene. CDR3 sequence reads: CASSRGQGGSPLHF. CDR3 coding DNA: TGCGCCAGCAGCAGAGGACAGGGGGGTTCACCCCTCCACTTT. The variable domain in full, completed from reference TRBV5-1 and TRBJ1-6, reads KAGVTQTPRYLIKTRGQQVTLSCSPISGHRSVSWYQQTPGQGLQFLFEYFSETQRNKGNFPGRFSGRQFSNSRSEMNVSTLELGDSALYLCASSRGQGGSPLHFGNGTRLTVT.

V usage is TRBV9 and J usage is TRBJ2-1, with 7 bases fitting TRBD2. The CDR3 spans 15 residues. The germline V gene has CDR1 SGDLS and CDR2 YYNGEE. The trim removed 0 bases at V and 4 bases at J, leaving 4 bases unmatched. The CDR3 DNA is TGTGCCAGCAGCGTAGCCGCGGGGGTTTACAATGAGCAGTTCTTC. This encodes CASSVAAGVYNEQFF.

The chain carries TRBV20-1 and TRBJ2-2; 8 bases agree with TRBD1. This CDR3 has 15 amino acids. V lost 3 bases, J lost 7 bases, and 10 bases stayed unmatched. CDR1 is DFQATT and CDR2 is SNEGSKA in the germline V gene (reference sequence). The CDR3 DNA sequence: TGCAGTGCTAGTCGACAGGGGAGGAAGGGCGGGGAGCTGTTTTTT. Encoded protein: CSASRQGRKGGELFF.

This rearrangement joins TRBV4-2 to TRBJ2-4, with D tentatively TRBD2 (6 bases). The CDR3 contains 14 residues. In germline, CDR1 is LGHNA, CDR2 YNFKEQ. V was clipped by 4 bases and J by 5 bases, with 12 bases between them. The CDR3, as DNA: TGTGCCAGCAGCCTTTCGTCTAGCGAAAACATTCAGTACTTC. This translates into CASSLSSSENIQYF.

A word on this clone: In the same sample, other DNA sequences code for this CDR3. V gene TRBV5-1 combines with J gene TRBJ1-6; 8 bases are shared with TRBD1. Germline V lookup: CDR1 SGHRS, CDR2 YFSETQ. The CDR3 length is 15 residues. V dropped 0 bases and J dropped 10; count of bases not matched to a gene: 6. CDR3 in DNA: TGCGCCAGCAGCTTGGCCGGACAGGGTCGATCACCCCTCCACTTT. Its protein is CASSLAGQGRSPLHF.

Worth noting for this clone: Other DNA sequences in the sample encode the same CDR3. The chain couples TRBV3-1 (or the pseudogene TRBV3-2) to TRBJ2-7, with 12 nucleotides matching TRBD1. CDR3 length: 14 residues. Trimming cost V 3 bases and J 6 bases; bases outside gene matches: 3. The germline V gene encodes CDR1 LGHDT and CDR2 YNNKEL (reference sequence). The chain's CDR3 is CASSQGTGGREQYF. The CDR3 DNA follows: TGTGCCAGCAGCCAGGGGACAGGGGGCCGCGAGCAGTACTTC.

The CDR3 loop reads CASSIGQGGNEKLFF. The CDR3 coding sequence is TGTGCCAGCAGTATTGGACAGGGAGGGAATGAAAAACTGTTTTTT. The chain is built from TRBV27 and TRBJ1-4; 8 bases are shared with TRBD1. The V segment lost 5 bases and the J segment 5 bases; nucleotides outside the gene matches: 7. CDR1 and CDR2 (germline): MNHEY, SMNVEV (reference sequence). This CDR3 spans 15 amino acids.

The rearrangement uses TRBV10-3 and TRBJ2-7, with 10 nucleotides matching TRBD2. Trimming removed 1 base from V and 0 bases from J; junction bases left unmatched: 12. This CDR3 is built from 19 residues. Germline V gene lookup returns CDR1 ENHRY and CDR2 SYGVKD. In DNA, the CDR3 is TGTGCCATCAGTGAGTGGGTTGGGACTAGCGATCACCCCTCCTACGAGCAGTACTTC. This encodes CAISEWVGTSDHPSYEQYF.

The chain has TRBV27 and TRBJ2-7; weak D call: TRBD1 (6 bases). V shed 5 bases and J shed 3 bases, with 8 bases lying between them. The CDR3 consists of 12 residues. CDR1 MNHEY and CDR2 SMNVEV come from the germline V gene (reference sequence). The CDR3 bases are TGTGCCAGCAGTCGAGGGGGCTACGAGCAGTACTTC. This translates into CASSRGGYEQYF.

The count of this clone is one. Other nucleotide sequences in the sample specify the same CDR3. The chain employs TRBV2 and TRBJ1-5; D may be TRBD1 (6 bases). V lost 3 bases and J 2 bases, leaving 8 bases between the germline ends. The CDR3 is 14 residues long. Germline CDR1 reads SNHLY; CDR2 reads FYNNEI. CDR3 sequence reads: CASSEDRGNQPQHF. The CDR3 nucleotides read TGTGCCAGCAGTGAGGACAGAGGCAATCAGCCCCAGCATTTT. Full variable domain (missing parts from reference TRBV2 and TRBJ1-5): EPEVTQTPSHQVTQMGQEVILRCVPISNHLYFYWYRQILGQKVEFLVSFYNNEISEKSEIFDDQFSVERPDGSNFTLKIRSTKLEDSAMYFCASSEDRGNQPQHFGDGTRLSIL.

This clone has a handful of counts. The chain uses TRBV7-4 and TRBJ1-4; D is undetermined. The germline V gene encodes CDR1 SGHVT and CDR2 SQSDAQ. The CDR3 has 15 residues. V was clipped by 7 bases and J by 2 bases, with 14 bases between them. The CDR3 loop reads CASIKVGGTNEKLFF. DNA for the CDR3: TGTGCCAGCATCAAAGTTGGAGGGACTAATGAAAAACTGTTTTTT.

The chain recombines TRBV5-8 with TRBJ1-4; 9 nucleotides align to TRBD1. This CDR3 has 14 amino acids. J was trimmed by 7 bases and V by 3 bases; bases with no gene match: 4. Germline values: CDR1 SGHTS, CDR2 YDEGEE. CDR3 loop: CASSWDRDLEKLFF. The DNA of the CDR3 is TGTGCCAGCAGCTGGGACAGGGACCTTGAAAAACTGTTTTTT.

Only one count was recorded for this clone. The rearrangement links TRBV24-1 to TRBJ2-3, with D perhaps matching TRBD1 (6 bases). V was pared by 4 bases and J by 1 base, with 8 bases between. CDR1 is KGHDR, CDR2 SFDVKD, per germline. There are 14 residues in the CDR3. The CDR3 loop is CATSEPGGTDTQYF. The CDR3 nucleotides are TGTGCCACCAGTGAACCAGGGGGCACAGATACGCAGTATTTT.

V gene TRBV7-9 combines with J gene TRBJ2-3, with TRBD2 matching over 8 bases. Germline-derived CDR1 and CDR2 are SEHNR and FQNEAQ (reference sequence). The CDR3 has 15 amino acids. The V gene end was trimmed by 6 bases and the J gene end by 5 bases; junction bases not matched to a gene: 10. The CDR3 reads CASSHTSGEIDTQYF. For the CDR3, the DNA is TGTGCCAGCAGTCATACTAGCGGTGAAATAGATACGCAGTATTTT.

The chain combines TRBV7-2 with TRBJ2-7, with a tentative D call TRBD2 (5 bases). The CDR3 length is 14 residues. Trimming removed 5 bases from V and 3 bases from J, with 14 bases in between. Per the germline V gene, CDR1 is SGHTA and CDR2 is FQGNSA. The CDR3: CASSARGSLYEQYF. For the CDR3, the DNA is TGTGCCAGCAGCGCCCGCGGGTCTCTCTACGAGCAGTACTTC.

The gene calls are TRBV5-1 and TRBJ2-3; 9 bases are a match to TRBD1. The CDR3 has 13 amino acids. Germline lookup yields CDR1 SGHRS and CDR2 YFSETQ. V shed 5 bases, J shed 10 bases, and the junction held 8 bases outside the gene matches. CDR3 nucleotide sequence: TGCGCCAGCAGACCTGACGACAGGGGGGCGCAGTATTTT. This sequence encodes CASRPDDRGAQYF.

In nucleotides, the CDR3 is TGTGCCAGCAGTGAATTTTTGCAGGGGGTTGAGAATGGCTACACCTTC. Translation: CASSEFLQGVENGYTF. This chain connects TRBV6-1 to TRBJ1-2, with TRBD1 matching over 7 bases. The J segment lost 6 bases and the V segment lost 2 bases, leaving 12 bases of the junction unmatched. Germline V gene lookup returns CDR1 MNHNS and CDR2 SASEGT. This CDR3 has 16 amino acids.

The rearrangement links TRBV4-1 to TRBJ2-6; maybe TRBD1 (6 bases). Germline V gene sequence: CDR1 MGHRA, CDR2 YSYEKL. Trimming took off 2 bases at V and 3 bases at J, with 11 bases between the two ends. This CDR3 is 16 amino acids long. The CDR3, as DNA: TGCGCCAGCAGCCAACCAGGGGCGGGTGGGGCCAACGTCCTGACTTTC. Residues: CASSQPGAGGANVLTF.

The genes are TRBV18 and TRBJ2-5; TRBD1 agrees at 11 bases. CDR3 length equals 16 residues. V was clipped by 3 bases and J by 5 bases; unmatched bases: 8. Germline V gene sequence: CDR1 KGHSH, CDR2 LQKENI. CDR3 bases: TGTGCCAGCTCACCGTCACCGGGACAGGGGGGCGAGACCCAGTACTTC. Protein product: CASSPSPGQGGETQYF.

V is TRBV19 and J is TRBJ2-2; D is perhaps TRBD2 (7 bases). In germline, CDR1 is LNHDA, CDR2 SQIVND (reference sequence). The CDR3 is 14 amino acids. With 8 bases removed from V and 6 bases from J, the gap between germline ends came to 16 bases. The CDR3 DNA reads TGTGCCAGTCGGGGGGCCTATCTTCCCGGGGAGCTGTTTTTT. Translation gives CASRGAYLPGELFF.